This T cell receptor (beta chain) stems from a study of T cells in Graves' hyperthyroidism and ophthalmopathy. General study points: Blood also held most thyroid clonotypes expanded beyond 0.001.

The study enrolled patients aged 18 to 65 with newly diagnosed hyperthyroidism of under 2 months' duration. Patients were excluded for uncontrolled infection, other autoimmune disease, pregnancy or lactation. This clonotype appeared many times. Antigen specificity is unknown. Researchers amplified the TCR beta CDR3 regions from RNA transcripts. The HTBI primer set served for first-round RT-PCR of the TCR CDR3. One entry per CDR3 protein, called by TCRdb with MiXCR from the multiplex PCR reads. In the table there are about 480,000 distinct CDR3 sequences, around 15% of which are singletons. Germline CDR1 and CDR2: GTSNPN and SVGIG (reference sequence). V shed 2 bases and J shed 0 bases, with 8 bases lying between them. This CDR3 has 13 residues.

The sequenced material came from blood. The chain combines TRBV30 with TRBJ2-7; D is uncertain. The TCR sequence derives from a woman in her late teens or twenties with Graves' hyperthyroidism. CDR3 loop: CAWSTVSSYEQYF. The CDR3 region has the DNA TGTGCCTGGAGTACCGTAAGCTCCTACGAGCAGTACTTC.